The 21 T cell receptor beta chains in this list originate from one sample, sequenced in a study of blood T cell repertoires in COVID-19. Generated by immunoSEQ multiplex PCR, the TCRdb table keeps only in-frame clones and is missing some. The data show some 80,000 clones, about 80% seen once. Material for sequencing was peripheral blood. These receptors were taken from a middle-aged woman with active or convalescent COVID-19.

Regarding this clone: At one end the junction does not follow the germline gene, possibly because of a read error. This sequence joins TRBV19 and TRBJ1-5; D might be TRBD1 (5 bases). The germline V gene encodes CDR1 LNHDA and CDR2 SQIVND (reference sequence). The CDR3 contains 18 residues. CDR3 nucleotides: TGTGCCAGTAATTCCCCTGGGGCGTACAGTGGTAACAATCAGCCTCAGCATTTT. Amino acid sequence: CASNSPGAYSGNNQPQHF.

This chain connects TRBV4-3 to TRBJ2-3; 7 nucleotides line up with TRBD2. The CDR3 has 15 residues. The V segment lost 0 bases and the J segment 6 bases; nucleotides outside the gene matches: 6. Germline CDR1 is LGHNA and CDR2 is YSLEER. The DNA of the CDR3 is TGCGCCAGCAGCCAAGAGGGGGGGATTTCGGATACGCAGTATTTT. Translating it yields CASSQEGGISDTQYF.

For the CDR3, the DNA is TGCAGCGTTGAGGGGGGGCCCGGGGAGCTGTTTTTT. Amino acid sequence: CSVEGGPGELFF. This rearrangement joins TRBV29-1 to TRBJ2-2; D is possibly TRBD2 (7 bases). Deletions cut 3 bases from V and 6 bases from J, with 8 bases between. CDR1 and CDR2 (germline): SQVTM, ANQGSEA. The CDR3 contains 12 residues.

The CDR3 here is CASRTQRHSYNSPLHF. The CDR3 region has the DNA TGTGCCAGCAGAACCCAGCGCCACTCCTATAATTCACCCCTCCACTTT. V is TRBV5-8 and J is TRBJ1-6; no firm D call. With 5 bases removed from V and 0 bases from J, the gap between germline ends came to 12 bases. In germline, CDR1 is SGHTS, CDR2 YDEGEE. This CDR3 has 16 amino acids. Filled out from reference TRBV5-8 and TRBJ1-6, the complete variable domain reads EAGVTQSPTHLIKTRGQQATLRCSPISGHTSVYWYQQALGLGLQFLLWYDEGEERNRGNFPPRFSGRQFPNYSSELNVNALELEDSALYLCASRTQRHSYNSPLHFGNGTRLTVT.

This clone was recorded only once. The J gene is TRBJ2-1, the V gene TRBV7-8; 7 bases match TRBD2. J was trimmed by 8 bases and V by 5 bases; bases with no gene match: 12. Germline V gene sequence: CDR1 SGHVS, CDR2 FQNEAQ. This CDR3 spans 15 amino acids. The CDR3 reads CASSPTPAGEHEQFF. The CDR3 bases are TGTGCCAGCAGCCCGACCCCTGCGGGGGAACATGAGCAGTTCTTC.

The chain employs TRBV10-2 and TRBJ1-5; D gene unclear. Trimming shortened V by 3 bases and J by 2 bases, and 11 bases separated the two germline ends. The CDR3 extends over 15 amino acids. Germline V gives CDR1 WSHSY, CDR2 SAAADI. CDR3 protein: CASSDPPMGNQPQHF. The CDR3, as DNA: TGCGCCAGCAGTGACCCCCCTATGGGCAATCAGCCCCAGCATTTT.

This clone has only a few counts. The chain employs TRBV10-2 and TRBJ1-1; maybe TRBD1 (6 bases). Deletions cut 6 bases from V and 3 bases from J, with 11 bases between. CDR1 is WSHSY, CDR2 SAAADI, per germline. This CDR3 has 13 residues. Written as DNA, the CDR3 is TGCGCCAGCAGACCAGGGGTTGACACTGAAGCTTTCTTT. It codes for CASRPGVDTEAFF.

This sequence joins TRBV7-9 and TRBJ1-2; D is uncertain. CDR3 size: 13 residues. V was cut by 5 bases and J by 7 bases, with 14 bases left in between. Looked up from germline, CDR1 is SEHNR and CDR2 is FQNEAQ (reference sequence). As DNA, the CDR3 is TGTGCCAGCAGCCCCTCGGCAGGTGGTGGCTACACCTTC. Amino acids: CASSPSAGGGYTF.

The J gene is TRBJ2-7, the V gene TRBV10-3; possibly TRBD1 for D (5 bases). Germline V CDR1 and CDR2: ENHRY, SYGVKD. Deletions cut 5 bases from V and 7 bases from J, with 15 bases between. This CDR3 has 13 amino acids. CDR3 residues: CAISTVAGKEQYF. The DNA of the CDR3 is TGTGCCATCAGTACTGTCGCAGGGAAAGAGCAGTACTTC.

This clone was recorded a few times. The chain has TRBV20-1 and TRBJ2-7; a possible D gene is TRBD1 (6 bases). CDR3 size: 11 residues. The germline gives CDR1 DFQATT, CDR2 SNEGSKA (reference sequence). Trimming removed 6 bases at V and 2 bases at J, with 8 bases between. The CDR3 spells CSADSPYEQYF. The DNA for the CDR3 is TGCAGTGCGGACAGCCCCTACGAGCAGTACTTC.

This chain uses TRBV28 with TRBJ2-7, with TRBD2 matching over 11 bases. V lost 1 base, J lost 3 bases, and 5 bases stayed unmatched. The CDR3 is 16 residues long. Germline V gene data show CDR1 as MDHEN and CDR2 as SYDVKM. CDR3 coding DNA: TGTGCCAGCAGTTTATCGTCTAGCGGGAGGAACTACGAGCAGTACTTC. Translating gives CASSLSSSGRNYEQYF.

This chain joins TRBV7-2 and TRBJ1-1; D uncertain. There are 14 residues in the CDR3. V shed 0 bases and J shed 3 bases, with 8 bases lying between them. In germline, CDR1 is SGHTA, CDR2 FQGNSA. The CDR3 region has the DNA TGTGCCAGCAGCTTAGCCCAGTCTTACACTGAAGCTTTCTTT. Translated, it gives CASSLAQSYTEAFF.

The rearrangement links TRBV27 to TRBJ1-4, with D possibly being TRBD1 (6 bases). The CDR3 totals 15 residues. Trimming stripped 1 base from V and 8 bases from J, with 14 bases between. Germline V gives CDR1 MNHEY, CDR2 SMNVEV (reference sequence). The CDR3 nucleotides are TGTGCCAGCAGTTTATTTCGGACAGTACGCGAAAAACTGTTTTTT. Translating gives CASSLFRTVREKLFF.

This clone was observed once. The J gene is TRBJ2-1, the V gene TRBV3-1 (or the pseudogene TRBV3-2); 12 nucleotides align to TRBD2. The CDR3 covers 14 residues. Germline V gene lookup returns CDR1 LGHDT and CDR2 YNNKEL (reference sequence). Trimming removed 8 bases from V and 9 bases from J; junction bases left unmatched: 8. CDR3 DNA: TGTGCCAGCTCCCCGACTAGCGGGGGTAGTGAGCAGTTCTTC. Its protein is CASSPTSGGSEQFF.

The V and J genes are TRBV5-1 and TRBJ2-2, with a possible D match to TRBD1 (7 bases). CDR1 is SGHRS and CDR2 is YFSETQ in the germline V gene. The CDR3 has 18 residues. V lost 4 bases and J 2 bases, leaving 21 bases between the germline ends. This CDR3 is CASSSNRVTGTNTGELFF. The CDR3 coding sequence is TGCGCCAGCAGCAGCAACCGCGTGACAGGGACTAACACCGGGGAGCTGTTTTTT.

The genes are TRBV5-4 and TRBJ1-2, with TRBD1 as a possible D gene (5 bases). The CDR3 covers 15 residues. The germline V gene encodes CDR1 SGHNT and CDR2 YYREEE (reference sequence). With 0 bases removed from V and 3 bases from J, the gap between germline ends came to 12 bases. CDR3 DNA sequence: TGTGCCAGCAGCTTGGGCCGACAGCAGGACTATGGCTACACCTTC. It yields the protein CASSLGRQQDYGYTF. The full variable domain, with the rest looked up from reference TRBV5-4 and TRBJ1-2, is ETGVTQSPTHLIKTRGQQVTLRCSSQSGHNTVSWYQQALGQGPQFIFQYYREEENGRGNFPPRFSGLQFPNYSSELNVNALELDDSALYLCASSLGRQQDYGYTFGSGTRLTVV.

The CDR3, as DNA: TGTGCCAGCAGGGGGGGACAGATCGATATGAACACTGAAGCTTTCTTT. The encoded protein is CASRGGQIDMNTEAFF. The chain links TRBV6-6 to TRBJ1-1; 7 positions match TRBD1. The CDR3 spans 16 residues. CDR1 and CDR2 from the germline V gene are MNHNY and SVGAGI (reference sequence). Trimming cost V 6 bases and J 0 bases; bases outside gene matches: 10.

This sequence joins TRBV29-1 and TRBJ2-5; 7 bases agree with TRBD1. CDR1 SQVTM and CDR2 ANQGSEA come from the germline V gene. V shed 7 bases and J 3 bases; nucleotides not matched to a gene: 5. The CDR3 runs to 12 residues. The CDR3 DNA is TGCAGCGGTACCGGGACAGAAGAGACCCAGTACTTC. Protein sequence: CSGTGTEETQYF.

The chain combines TRBV5-1 with TRBJ1-1; D is undetermined. V lost 5 bases, J lost 2 bases, and 4 bases lay in between. The CDR3 sequence is 11 residues long. From germline, CDR1 is SGHRS and CDR2 YFSETQ. The CDR3 DNA reads TGCGCCAGCAGATCTAACACTGAAGCTTTCTTT. Protein: CASRSNTEAFF. Full variable domain (remainder filled in from reference TRBV5-1 and TRBJ1-1): KAGVTQTPRYLIKTRGQQVTLSCSPISGHRSVSWYQQTPGQGLQFLFEYFSETQRNKGNFPGRFSGRQFSNSRSEMNVSTLELGDSALYLCASRSNTEAFFGQGTRLTVV.

The chain links TRBV3-1 (or the pseudogene TRBV3-2) to TRBJ2-7; 7 bases line up with TRBD1. Germline-derived CDR1 and CDR2 are LGHDT and YNNKEL (reference sequence). The CDR3 has 17 residues. V trimming: 1 base; J trimming: 3 bases; junction bases outside the gene matches: 12. CDR3 region: CASSQGTGQIELYEQYF. The CDR3 bases are TGTGCCAGCAGCCAAGGGACAGGACAAATAGAACTCTACGAGCAGTACTTC.

J is TRBJ2-1 and V is TRBV28; TRBD2 agrees at 13 bases. J gave up 7 bases and V 5 bases, and 5 bases lay outside the gene matches. The germline CDR1 and CDR2 sequences are MDHEN and SYDVKM. CDR3 length: 15 amino acids. The CDR3 sequence is CASSRGLAGPNEQFF. The CDR3 DNA reads as TGTGCCAGCAGTCGGGGACTAGCGGGGCCAAATGAGCAGTTCTTC. Variable domain in full (rest from reference TRBV28 and TRBJ2-1): DVKVTQSSRYLVKRTGEKVFLECVQDMDHENMFWYRQDPGLGLRLIYFSYDVKMKEKGDIPEGYSVSREKKERFSLILESASTNQTSMYLCASSRGLAGPNEQFFGPGTRLTVL.